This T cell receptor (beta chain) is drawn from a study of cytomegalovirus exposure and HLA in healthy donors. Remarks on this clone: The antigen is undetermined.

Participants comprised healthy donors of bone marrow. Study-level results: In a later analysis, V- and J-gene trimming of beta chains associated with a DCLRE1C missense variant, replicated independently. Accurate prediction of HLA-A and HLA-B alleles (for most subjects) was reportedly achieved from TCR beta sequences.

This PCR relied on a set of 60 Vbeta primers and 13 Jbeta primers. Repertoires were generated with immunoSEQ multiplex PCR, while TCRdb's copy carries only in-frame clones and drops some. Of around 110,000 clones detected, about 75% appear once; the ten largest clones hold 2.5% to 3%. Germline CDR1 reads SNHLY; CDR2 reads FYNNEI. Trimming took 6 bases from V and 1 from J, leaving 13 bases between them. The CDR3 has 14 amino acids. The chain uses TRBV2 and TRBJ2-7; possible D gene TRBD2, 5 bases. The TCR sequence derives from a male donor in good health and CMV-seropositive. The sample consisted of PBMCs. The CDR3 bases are TGTGCCAGCAGGGCGGGCCCTGCTTCCTACGAGCAGTACTTC. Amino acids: CASRAGPASYEQYF.